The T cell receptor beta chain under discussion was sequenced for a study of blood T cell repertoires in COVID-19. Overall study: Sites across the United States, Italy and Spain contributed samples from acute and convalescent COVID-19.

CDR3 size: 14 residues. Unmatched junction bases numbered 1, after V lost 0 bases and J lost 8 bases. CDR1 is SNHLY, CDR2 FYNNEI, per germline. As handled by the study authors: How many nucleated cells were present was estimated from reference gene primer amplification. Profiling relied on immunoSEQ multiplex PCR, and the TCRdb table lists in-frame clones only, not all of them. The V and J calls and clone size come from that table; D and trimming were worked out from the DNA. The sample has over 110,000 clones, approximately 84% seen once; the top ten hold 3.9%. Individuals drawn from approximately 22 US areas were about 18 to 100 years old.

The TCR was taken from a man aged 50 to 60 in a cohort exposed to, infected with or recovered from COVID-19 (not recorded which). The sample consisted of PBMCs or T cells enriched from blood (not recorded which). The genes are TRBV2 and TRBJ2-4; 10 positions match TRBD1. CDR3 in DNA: TGTGCCAGCAGTGAAGCAGGACAGGGGGACATTCAGTACTTC. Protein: CASSEAGQGDIQYF.